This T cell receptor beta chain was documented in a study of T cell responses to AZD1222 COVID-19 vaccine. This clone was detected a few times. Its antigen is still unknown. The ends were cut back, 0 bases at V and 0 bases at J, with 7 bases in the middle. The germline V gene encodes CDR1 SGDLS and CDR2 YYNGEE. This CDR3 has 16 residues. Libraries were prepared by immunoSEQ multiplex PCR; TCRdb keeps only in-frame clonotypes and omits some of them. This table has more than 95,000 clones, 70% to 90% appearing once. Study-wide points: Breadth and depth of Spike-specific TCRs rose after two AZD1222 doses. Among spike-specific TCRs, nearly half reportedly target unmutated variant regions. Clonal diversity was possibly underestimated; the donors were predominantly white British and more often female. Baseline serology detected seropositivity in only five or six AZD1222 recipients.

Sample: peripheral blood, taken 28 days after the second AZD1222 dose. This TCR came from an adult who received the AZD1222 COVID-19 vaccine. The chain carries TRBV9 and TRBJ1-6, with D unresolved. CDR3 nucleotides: TGTGCCAGCAGCGTAGAGGGCAGCTCCTATAATTCACCCCTCCACTTT. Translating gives CASSVEGSSYNSPLHF. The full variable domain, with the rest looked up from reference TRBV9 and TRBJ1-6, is DSGVTQTPKHLITATGQRVTLRCSPRSGDLSVYWYQQSLDQGLQFLIQYYNGEERAKGNILERFSAQQFPDLHSELNLSSLELGDSALYFCASSVEGSSYNSPLHFGNGTRLTVT.